The present T cell receptor beta chain was sequenced within a study of regulatory T cells in long-lasting Graves disease. General study results and limits: TRBV28, TRBJ1-2 and TRBJ2-5 emerged as the favored segments in persistent disease.

Arm-PCR of CDR3 regions with iRepertoire HTBI primers generated TCR beta libraries. Authors' processing steps: Overall, samples carried 62 TRBV and around 13 TRBJ segments. TCRdb reprocessed the multiplex PCR reads via MiXCR and lists one record per CDR3 protein. The V and J calls were determined by TCRdb, not by the authors. The sample shows 400,000 to 450,000 distinct CDR3 sequences, 23% of them seen only once. V trimming: 4 bases; J trimming: 3 bases; junction bases outside the gene matches: 5. The CDR3 loop spans 15 amino acids. CDR1 and CDR2 from the germline V gene are MDHEN and SYDVKM. This clonotype has a count of ten or more. What it binds is unknown. Time point reported: persistent/refractory GD, antithyroid drugs over 5 years with positive TRAb. Scientists built the TCR library using RNA that was extracted from PBMCs. American Thyroid Association guidelines defined Graves' disease diagnosis.

This TCR was recovered from a female donor with Graves disease. V usage is TRBV28 and J usage is TRBJ2-5, with 10 positions matching TRBD2. The material sequenced was peripheral blood mononuclear cells (PBMCs), taken when the disease was refractory, from a patient treated with antithyroid drugs. The CDR3 is CASSYITSGKETQYF. The CDR3 bases are TGTGCCAGCAGTTATATTACTAGCGGGAAAGAGACCCAGTACTTC.